What follows describes a single TCR beta chain. Using immunoSEQ multiplex PCR, the repertoire was profiled, and TCRdb retains in-frame clones only, with some absent. Of about 480,000 clones detected, around nine tenths appear once; the ten largest clones hold roughly 8%. This record belongs to a study of blood T cell repertoires in COVID-19. V was trimmed by 1 base and J by 4 bases, leaving 13 bases between them. The CDR3 extends over 16 amino acids. Germline V lookup: CDR1 SEHNR, CDR2 FQNEAQ (reference sequence). This chain links TRBV7-9 with TRBJ1-4, with D hard to call. The sample was peripheral blood. The sequence was collected from a woman in her 50s with COVID-19, enrolled during active disease. The CDR3 DNA sequence: TGTGCCAGCAGCTTAGGGGCCCGGCCGGTTAATGAAAAACTGTTTTTT. It encodes CASSLGARPVNEKLFF.